One and the same sample provided the 31 T cell receptor beta chains below, sequenced in a study of OX40 agonist ivuxolimab in advanced cancers. TCRdb's table, derived via immunoSEQ multiplex PCR, lists solely in-frame clones and lacks some. The table records tens of thousands of clones, 84% of them present only once. The starting material was CD4+ or CD8+ T cells sorted from blood, obtained in a trial of the OX40 agonist ivuxolimab. Receptors were obtained from an adult with an advanced solid tumor such as melanoma, head and neck, liver or kidney cancer.

CDR3 nucleotide sequence: TGTGCCAGCAACGATGGACAGGGGATCCCTGAAGCTTTCTTT. It yields the protein CASNDGQGIPEAFF. The chain joins TRBV6-5 to TRBJ1-1; TRBD1 agrees at 9 bases. J was trimmed by 6 bases and V by 7 bases; bases with no gene match: 9. CDR1 and CDR2 from the germline V gene are MNHEY and SVGAGI. The CDR3 has 14 amino acids.

V gene TRBV5-5 combines with J gene TRBJ1-3; D uncertain. The V gene's germline CDR1 is SGHKS and CDR2 YYEKEE (reference sequence). The CDR3 consists of 14 residues. The germline V and J ends were trimmed by 0 bases and 0 bases, with 4 bases remaining between them. CDR3 sequence (DNA): TGTGCCAGCAGCTTGGTTTCCTCTGGAAACACCATATATTTT. Residues: CASSLVSSGNTIYF.

This chain uses TRBV21-1 with TRBJ2-7; the table's D call, TRBD2, has no DNA check behind it. TRBV21-1 is an annotated pseudogene. This CDR3 region has 15 residues. CDR3: CASSKEGGGSYEQYF. For the CDR3, the DNA is TGTGCCAGCAGCAAAGAGGGCGGGGGGTCCTACGAGCAGTACTTC.

This clone was counted a single time. The J gene is TRBJ2-7, the V gene TRBV28; D remains unclear. Germline V lookup: CDR1 MDHEN, CDR2 SYDVKM. The V gene lost 2 bases and the J gene lost 2 bases, with 10 bases spanning the gap. The CDR3 totals 14 residues. CDR3 nucleotides: TGTGCCAGCAGTTTAGGGGAAAGGGCCTACGAGCAGTACTTC. Amino acids: CASSLGERAYEQYF. Full variable domain (rest looked up from reference TRBV28 and TRBJ2-7): DVKVTQSSRYLVKRTGEKVFLECVQDMDHENMFWYRQDPGLGLRLIYFSYDVKMKEKGDIPEGYSVSREKKERFSLILESASTNQTSMYLCASSLGERAYEQYFGPGTRLTVT.

The rearrangement joins TRBV11-3 to TRBJ2-5; weak D call: TRBD2 (6 bases). The CDR3 sequence is 15 residues long. Trimming left V 1 base short and J 3 bases short, with 12 bases between. Germline values: CDR1 SGHNT, CDR2 YENEEA. The CDR3 nucleotides read TGTGCCAGCAGCTTAGGGCTGGGCGGGGAAGAGACCCAGTACTTC. Amino acid sequence: CASSLGLGGEETQYF.

J is TRBJ2-5 and V is TRBV29-1, with a possible D match to TRBD1 (6 bases). Germline V lookup: CDR1 SQVTM, CDR2 ANQGSEA. The CDR3 extends over 12 amino acids. V gave up 7 bases and J gave up 2 bases, with 11 bases separating them. The CDR3: CSAGTQQETQYF. The DNA of the CDR3 is TGCAGCGCCGGGACACAACAAGAGACCCAGTACTTC.

To note about this clone: The junction differs from germline at one of its ends, possibly a read error. The chain recombines TRBV7-9 with TRBJ2-7, with 7 bases lining up with TRBD1. The CDR3 length is 15 residues. Germline CDR1 reads SEHNR; CDR2 reads FQNEAQ (reference sequence). This CDR3 reads CASSSTSPLTGDQSF. The CDR3, as DNA: TGTGCCAGCAGCTCTACCTCCCCATTAACAGGGGACCAGTCCTTC.

The chain uses TRBV27 and TRBJ1-1; the D gene is possibly TRBD1 (6 bases). The CDR3 spans 13 residues. Trimming cost V 4 bases and J 1 base, with 7 bases left between them. Per germline, CDR1 MNHEY and CDR2 SMNVEV (reference sequence). The DNA for the CDR3 is TGTGCCAGCAGTTACAGGGCGAACACTGAAGCTTTCTTT. Translation gives CASSYRANTEAFF.

The chain has TRBV10-3 and TRBJ2-2; the match to TRBD1 covers 7 bases. There are 16 residues in the CDR3. Germline V gene lookup returns CDR1 ENHRY and CDR2 SYGVKD. V shed 10 bases and J 0 bases; nucleotides not matched to a gene: 11. The CDR3 DNA is TGTGCCACCAGACCCACTGGGACAGCGAACACCGGGGAGCTGTTTTTT. This sequence encodes CATRPTGTANTGELFF.

The chain joins TRBV29-1 to TRBJ2-5; 9 nucleotides align to TRBD2. This CDR3 has 15 amino acids. Germline CDR1 SQVTM, CDR2 ANQGSEA. Unmatched junction bases numbered 9, after V lost 4 bases and J lost 3 bases. The CDR3 is CSVGPRAGGEETQYF. DNA of the CDR3: TGCAGCGTTGGCCCTCGAGCGGGAGGTGAAGAGACCCAGTACTTC.

V and J are TRBV27 and TRBJ2-5; TRBD1 agrees at 7 bases. Germline values: CDR1 MNHEY, CDR2 SMNVEV (reference sequence). The CDR3 length is 14 residues. Germline trimming cut 4 bases from V and 2 bases from J; bases unmatched to any gene: 4. The CDR3 DNA follows: TGTGCCAGCAGTTCCACGGACAGGCAAGAGACCCAGTACTTC. Translated, it gives CASSSTDRQETQYF.

This chain uses TRBV5-1 with TRBJ1-2, with D unclear. The germline V gene encodes CDR1 SGHRS and CDR2 YFSETQ. V lost 3 bases and J 0 bases, leaving 9 bases between the germline ends. The CDR3 loop spans 14 amino acids. CDR3 protein: CASSSTLSNYGYTF. The CDR3 nucleotides are TGCGCCAGCAGCTCTACACTGTCTAACTATGGCTACACCTTC.

The CDR3 region has the DNA TGTGCTAGTGGTTTGGGGGACAGGGGGCACGGAAACACCATATATTTT. Translated, it gives CASGLGDRGHGNTIYF. The chain is built from TRBV12-5 and TRBJ1-3, with TRBD1 identical over 12 bases. Germline CDR1 and CDR2: LGHNT and FRNRAP. V shed 1 base, J shed 4 bases, and the junction held 2 bases outside the gene matches. The CDR3 has 16 amino acids.

The chain links TRBV6-6 to TRBJ2-3, with TRBD2 matching over 11 bases. Germline V lookup: CDR1 MNHNY, CDR2 SVGAGI (reference sequence). The CDR3 spans 12 residues. The CDR3 DNA follows: TGTGCTAGCGGGGGGGCCACAGATACGCAGTATTTT. Translating it yields CASGGATDTQYF.

This sequence joins TRBV9 and TRBJ1-2; D call uncertain. In germline, CDR1 is SGDLS, CDR2 YYNGEE. Trimming took 0 bases from V and 0 from J, leaving 6 bases between them. This CDR3 is built from 14 residues. The CDR3 protein is CASSVGGTNYGYTF. The CDR3 DNA sequence: TGTGCCAGCAGCGTAGGTGGCACTAACTATGGCTACACCTTC. Variable domain in full (rest from reference TRBV9 and TRBJ1-2): DSGVTQTPKHLITATGQRVTLRCSPRSGDLSVYWYQQSLDQGLQFLIQYYNGEERAKGNILERFSAQQFPDLHSELNLSSLELGDSALYFCASSVGGTNYGYTFGSGTRLTVV.

V gene TRBV4-1 combines with J gene TRBJ2-1; 8 bases line up with TRBD2. CDR3 length: 16 amino acids. The trim removed 4 bases at V and 1 base at J, leaving 6 bases unmatched. CDR1 is MGHRA and CDR2 is YSYEKL in the germline V gene. CDR3 loop: CASSPGGGGSYNEQFF. CDR3 coding DNA: TGCGCCAGCAGCCCCGGGGGCGGGGGGTCCTACAATGAGCAGTTCTTC.

The chain couples TRBV5-6 to TRBJ1-4, with D uncertain. Germline-derived CDR1 and CDR2 are SGHDT and YYEEEE. The CDR3 sequence is 17 residues long. Trimming removed 2 bases at V and 7 bases at J, with 21 bases between. CDR3 sequence: CASSFLDYGQTREKLFF. The CDR3 coding sequence is TGTGCCAGCAGCTTTTTGGACTATGGGCAAACTCGTGAAAAACTGTTTTTT.

This chain connects TRBV6-1 to TRBJ2-1; D unclear. The CDR3 contains 14 residues. Between the trimmed V and J ends, which lost 1 base and 3 bases, there was a span of 7 bases. Germline CDR1 MNHNS, CDR2 SASEGT. Written as DNA, the CDR3 is TGTGCCAGCAGTGAAGGCCAGCTCTACAATGAGCAGTTCTTC. Protein product: CASSEGQLYNEQFF.

V and J are TRBV7-9 and TRBJ2-3, with D unclear. The CDR3 is made up of 13 amino acids. From germline, CDR1 is SEHNR and CDR2 FQNEAQ (reference sequence). V lost 4 bases, J lost 4 bases, and 9 bases lay in between. The DNA of the CDR3 is TGTGCCAGCAGCTCAAAGGATTCAGATACGCAGTATTTT. It specifies CASSSKDSDTQYF.

CDR3 DNA sequence: TGTGCCACCAGCAGCCGGCCCAACTCTGGAAACACCATATATTTT. It specifies CATSSRPNSGNTIYF. V is TRBV15 and J is TRBJ1-3; D unclear. Trimming cost V 3 bases and J 0 bases, with 9 bases left between them. Germline values: CDR1 LNHNV, CDR2 YYDKDF (reference sequence). This CDR3 contains 15 residues.

The V and J genes are TRBV6-1 and TRBJ2-3, with 7 bases matching TRBD1. The CDR3 has 18 residues. Germline V gives CDR1 MNHNS, CDR2 SASEGT. J was trimmed by 7 bases and V by 4 bases; bases with no gene match: 20. As DNA, the CDR3 is TGTGCCAGCAGTGGCACCTTCACAGGGGTTACAGGGACAAATACGCAGTATTTT. The encoded protein is CASSGTFTGVTGTNTQYF.

This clone has more than one count but fewer than ten. The chain uses TRBV10-2 and TRBJ1-6; 7 bases agree with TRBD1. Germline V gene lookup returns CDR1 WSHSY and CDR2 SAAADI. J gave up 0 bases and V 2 bases, and 4 bases lay outside the gene matches. This CDR3 has 17 amino acids. As DNA, the CDR3 is TGCGCCAGCAGTGAGAGGGGACAGAGCTCCTATAATTCACCCCTCCACTTT. As protein: CASSERGQSSYNSPLHF.

V usage is TRBV6-6 and J usage is TRBJ2-3, with unresolved D. CDR1 MNHNY and CDR2 SVGAGI come from the germline V gene (reference sequence). The CDR3 loop spans 15 amino acids. Trimming removed 4 bases at V and 2 bases at J, with 13 bases between. CDR3 region: CASSLTYGNTDTQYF. The CDR3 DNA is TGTGCCAGCAGTTTGACATACGGAAACACAGATACGCAGTATTTT.

Here the CDR3 DNA reads TGTGCCAGCAGCTCTACGGGACAGCTCCAAGAGACCCAGTACTTC. Translating gives CASSSTGQLQETQYF. The genes are TRBV7-2 and TRBJ2-5; 7 positions match TRBD1. The trim removed 4 bases at V and 1 base at J, leaving 6 bases unmatched. Germline V gene sequence: CDR1 SGHTA, CDR2 FQGNSA. The CDR3 contains 15 residues.

The V gene is TRBV10-3, the J gene TRBJ2-5, with D possibly matching TRBD2 (6 bases). The assigned J gene may be wrong: the sequence end matches TRBJ2-7 better. The CDR3 length is 14 residues. The germline V gene encodes CDR1 ENHRY and CDR2 SYGVKD. Here the CDR3 DNA reads TGTGCCATCAGTGACGGGCAGGGAGGCTACGAGCAGTACTTC. Translation gives CAISDGQGGYEQYF.

V is TRBV6-1 and J is TRBJ1-5, with D hard to call. The ends were cut back, 1 base at V and 5 bases at J, with 9 bases in the middle. Looked up from germline, CDR1 is MNHNS and CDR2 is SASEGT. The CDR3 has 14 amino acids. The DNA for the CDR3 is TGTGCCAGCAGTGAAGTTTTGGGTGATCAGCCCCAGCATTTT. Protein product: CASSEVLGDQPQHF.

This clone occurred once. V gene TRBV7-9 combines with J gene TRBJ2-3, with 9 positions matching TRBD2. The CDR3 loop spans 15 amino acids. Losses at the gene ends were 3 bases for V and 4 bases for J; bases not matched to a gene: 5. Germline CDR1 reads SEHNR; CDR2 reads FQNEAQ (reference sequence). The CDR3 reads CASSLVAGEADTQYF. The CDR3, as DNA: TGTGCCAGCAGCTTGGTAGCGGGAGAGGCAGATACGCAGTATTTT.

The CDR3 sequence: CASSVVGGVETQYF. CDR3 coding DNA: TGTGCCAGCAGCGTAGTTGGAGGGGTGGAGACCCAGTACTTC. The genes are TRBV9 and TRBJ2-5; the D gene is possibly TRBD2 (6 bases). The CDR3 length is 14 residues. Germline assignment: CDR1 SGDLS and CDR2 YYNGEE. Trimming took off 0 bases at V and 5 bases at J, with 11 bases between the two ends.

The chain carries TRBV28 and TRBJ1-2, with 8 bases lining up with TRBD1. The V and J ends lost 9 bases and 3 bases, in that order; junction bases with no gene match: 3. Germline CDR1 and CDR2: MDHEN and SYDVKM. The CDR3 totals 12 residues. CDR3 residues: CARTGVHYGYTF. The CDR3 nucleotides are TGTGCCAGGACAGGGGTGCACTATGGCTACACCTTC.

This chain joins TRBV28 and TRBJ1-5; D is uncertain. The ends were cut back, 3 bases at V and 5 bases at J, with 11 bases in the middle. The CDR3 runs to 14 residues. Germline CDR1 is MDHEN and CDR2 is SYDVKM. The CDR3 DNA reads TGTGCCAGCAGTTTCCGCATATTCGATCAGCCCCAGCATTTT. Residues: CASSFRIFDQPQHF.

The count of this clone is one. A junction boundary mismatches the germline segment, possibly from a read error. The gene calls are TRBV7-7 and TRBJ2-3, with 9 positions matching TRBD2. Germline lookup yields CDR1 SSHAT and CDR2 FNYEAQ (reference sequence). CDR3 length: 15 amino acids. The CDR3 sequence: CASSLGLAGTDTQYF. In nucleotides, the CDR3 is TGTGCTAGCAGCTTAGGCCTAGCGGGGACAGATACGCAGTATTTT.